Presented here are 15 T cell receptor beta chains from one specimen sequenced in a study of T cells in Graves' hyperthyroidism and ophthalmopathy. RNA transcripts yielded amplified TCR beta CDR3 regions. The TCR CDR3 was amplified in a first-round RT-PCR using the HTBI primer set. TCRdb re-called the multiplex PCR reads with MiXCR, one entry per CDR3 protein. This sample has 500,000 or so distinct CDR3 sequences, with about 15% found just once. Sequences were obtained from blood. Receptors were obtained from a woman aged 18 to 35 with Graves' ophthalmopathy.

This clonotype was seen many times. CDR3 residues: CASRPDGNTEAFF. The DNA of the CDR3 is TGTGCCAGCAGACCGGACGGGAACACTGAAGCTTTCTTT. The chain carries TRBV5-5 and TRBJ1-1; D call uncertain. Germline V gene lookup returns CDR1 SGHKS and CDR2 YYEKEE (reference sequence). The ends were cut back, 5 bases at V and 1 base at J, with 9 bases in the middle. CDR3 length: 13 residues. Full variable domain (missing parts from reference TRBV5-5 and TRBJ1-1): DAGVTQSPTHLIKTRGQQVTLRCSPISGHKSVSWYQQVLGQGPQFIFQYYEKEERGRGNFPDRFSARQFPNYSSELNVNALLLGDSALYLCASRPDGNTEAFFGQGTRLTVV.

This clonotype was picked up many times. J is TRBJ2-1 and V is TRBV7-9, with 7 bases aligning to TRBD2. J was trimmed by 4 bases and V by 3 bases; bases with no gene match: 3. This CDR3 has 14 amino acids. Looked up from germline, CDR1 is SEHNR and CDR2 is FQNEAQ (reference sequence). The DNA for the CDR3 is TGTGCCAGCAGCTTGGCTAGCGGATACAATGAGCAGTTCTTC. Translating gives CASSLASGYNEQFF.

The chain couples TRBV7-2 to TRBJ1-3; possible D gene TRBD1, 5 bases. There are 15 residues in the CDR3. Germline-derived CDR1 and CDR2 are SGHTA and FQGNSA. The germline V and J ends were trimmed by 3 bases and 2 bases, with 11 bases remaining between them. The CDR3 nucleotides read TGTGCCAGCAGCTTGGGCAGGGTGGCTGGAAACACCATATATTTT. Its translation is CASSLGRVAGNTIYF.

This clonotype occurred many times. The genes are TRBV5-1 and TRBJ1-3; D is ambiguous. The V and J ends lost 5 bases and 2 bases respectively, with 8 bases between them. The CDR3 length is 13 residues. Germline assignment: CDR1 SGHRS and CDR2 YFSETQ. The chain's CDR3 is CASSPGAGNTIYF. CDR3 nucleotide sequence: TGCGCCAGCAGTCCAGGCGCTGGAAACACCATATATTTT.

This clonotype was detected ten times or more. The V call is TRBV7-8, the J call TRBJ1-1; the D gene is possibly TRBD1 (6 bases). The CDR3 is made up of 13 amino acids. V was clipped by 0 bases and J by 5 bases, with 7 bases between them. Germline V gives CDR1 SGHVS, CDR2 FQNEAQ. The CDR3 region has the DNA TGTGCCAGCAGCTTAGCTCAGGGGACTGAAGCTTTCTTT. Translation gives CASSLAQGTEAFF.

This sequence joins TRBV19 and TRBJ1-5; D is undetermined. Trimming cost V 5 bases and J 5 bases, with 16 bases left between them. The CDR3 is 15 amino acids. Germline V gene lookup returns CDR1 LNHDA and CDR2 SQIVND (reference sequence). The CDR3 is CASSRASKNYQPQHF. The CDR3 DNA is TGTGCCAGTAGTCGGGCCAGTAAGAATTATCAGCCCCAGCATTTT.

This clonotype was observed at least ten times. This chain links TRBV7-9 with TRBJ2-1, with 9 bases fitting TRBD2. The V segment lost 6 bases and the J segment 8 bases; nucleotides outside the gene matches: 8. This CDR3 is 14 amino acids long. Per the germline V gene, CDR1 is SEHNR and CDR2 is FQNEAQ (reference sequence). DNA of the CDR3: TGTGCCAGCAGTCCCGCGGGGGGGCTATATGAGCAGTTCTTC. This codes for CASSPAGGLYEQFF.

This chain joins TRBV9 and TRBJ2-1, with unresolved D. Germline assignment: CDR1 SGDLS and CDR2 YYNGEE. The CDR3 has 16 amino acids. V was shortened by 0 bases and J by 2 bases, with 12 bases between the two germline ends. The DNA for the CDR3 is TGTGCCAGCAGCGTAGGTGACTCGCAAACCTACAATGAGCAGTTCTTC. Translated, it gives CASSVGDSQTYNEQFF.

The genes are TRBV7-9 and TRBJ2-1, with 8 bases identical to TRBD2. CDR1 is SEHNR and CDR2 is FQNEAQ in the germline V gene (reference sequence). This CDR3 has 14 residues. With 2 bases clipped from V and 8 bases from J, the junction kept 5 bases outside the gene matches. CDR3 nucleotides: TGTGCCAGCAGCTTAACCGGGACTAGTTATGAGCAGTTCTTC. The encoded protein is CASSLTGTSYEQFF.

This clonotype was picked up many times. V is TRBV28 and J is TRBJ2-7; 14 bases are shared with TRBD2. Germline CDR1 is MDHEN and CDR2 is SYDVKM. V shed 6 bases and J 0 bases; nucleotides not matched to a gene: 10. This CDR3 contains 18 residues. CDR3 in amino acids: CASSRRTSGGMSSYEQYF. DNA for the CDR3: TGTGCCAGCAGCCGAAGGACTAGCGGGGGGATGAGCTCCTACGAGCAGTACTTC.

Concerning this clonotype itself: This may arise from a read error, as a much more abundant clone is one base away. The rearrangement uses TRBV30 and TRBJ1-1; no clear D gene. Between the trimmed V and J ends, which lost 3 bases and 1 base, there was a span of 18 bases. Germline V gene lookup returns CDR1 GTSNPN and CDR2 SVGIG (reference sequence). The CDR3 covers 16 residues. The CDR3 region is CAWSTYVFQENTEAFF. The CDR3 DNA reads as TGTGCCTGGAGCACCTATGTGTTTCAGGAGAACACTGAAGCTTTCTTT.

This clonotype was recorded many times. The V call is TRBV30, the J call TRBJ2-7; D is unclear. This CDR3 is 13 amino acids long. Germline V gives CDR1 GTSNPN, CDR2 SVGIG (reference sequence). V was trimmed by 0 bases and J by 2 bases, leaving 8 bases between them. The CDR3 here is CAWSVYTTYEQYF. The CDR3 nucleotides read TGTGCCTGGAGTGTGTACACGACCTACGAGCAGTACTTC.

In this sample, this clonotype turned up many times. The chain joins TRBV7-2 to TRBJ2-5; the D gene is possibly TRBD1 (6 bases). The germline V gene encodes CDR1 SGHTA and CDR2 FQGNSA. V lost 2 bases, J lost 5 bases, and 33 bases lay in between. The CDR3 consists of 21 residues. The CDR3, as DNA: TGTGCCAGCAGCTTACTAGGCCCGAACCCTCGTCTACAGGGTCTCCAGGAGACCCAGTACTTC. This encodes CASSLLGPNPRLQGLQETQYF.

The J gene is TRBJ1-2, the V gene TRBV6-2 or TRBV6-3; 10 positions agree with TRBD1. V lost 0 bases and J lost 3; bases outside the gene matches: 4. The CDR3 length is 16 residues. CDR1 is MNHEY and CDR2 is SVGEGT in the germline V gene. The CDR3 region is CASSYSRTGGYYGYTF. The DNA of the CDR3 is TGTGCCAGCAGTTACTCCAGGACAGGGGGTTACTATGGCTACACCTTC.

For this clonotype: At one boundary the junction diverges from the germline segment, which might be a read error. V usage is TRBV5-1 and J usage is TRBJ1-4; D remains ambiguous. Germline CDR1 reads SGHRS; CDR2 reads YFSETQ. The CDR3 runs 15 residues. The CDR3: CASSLGTASNEKLFF. DNA of the CDR3: TGCGCCAGCAGCTTGGGAACAGCATCTAATGAGAAACTGTTTTTT.